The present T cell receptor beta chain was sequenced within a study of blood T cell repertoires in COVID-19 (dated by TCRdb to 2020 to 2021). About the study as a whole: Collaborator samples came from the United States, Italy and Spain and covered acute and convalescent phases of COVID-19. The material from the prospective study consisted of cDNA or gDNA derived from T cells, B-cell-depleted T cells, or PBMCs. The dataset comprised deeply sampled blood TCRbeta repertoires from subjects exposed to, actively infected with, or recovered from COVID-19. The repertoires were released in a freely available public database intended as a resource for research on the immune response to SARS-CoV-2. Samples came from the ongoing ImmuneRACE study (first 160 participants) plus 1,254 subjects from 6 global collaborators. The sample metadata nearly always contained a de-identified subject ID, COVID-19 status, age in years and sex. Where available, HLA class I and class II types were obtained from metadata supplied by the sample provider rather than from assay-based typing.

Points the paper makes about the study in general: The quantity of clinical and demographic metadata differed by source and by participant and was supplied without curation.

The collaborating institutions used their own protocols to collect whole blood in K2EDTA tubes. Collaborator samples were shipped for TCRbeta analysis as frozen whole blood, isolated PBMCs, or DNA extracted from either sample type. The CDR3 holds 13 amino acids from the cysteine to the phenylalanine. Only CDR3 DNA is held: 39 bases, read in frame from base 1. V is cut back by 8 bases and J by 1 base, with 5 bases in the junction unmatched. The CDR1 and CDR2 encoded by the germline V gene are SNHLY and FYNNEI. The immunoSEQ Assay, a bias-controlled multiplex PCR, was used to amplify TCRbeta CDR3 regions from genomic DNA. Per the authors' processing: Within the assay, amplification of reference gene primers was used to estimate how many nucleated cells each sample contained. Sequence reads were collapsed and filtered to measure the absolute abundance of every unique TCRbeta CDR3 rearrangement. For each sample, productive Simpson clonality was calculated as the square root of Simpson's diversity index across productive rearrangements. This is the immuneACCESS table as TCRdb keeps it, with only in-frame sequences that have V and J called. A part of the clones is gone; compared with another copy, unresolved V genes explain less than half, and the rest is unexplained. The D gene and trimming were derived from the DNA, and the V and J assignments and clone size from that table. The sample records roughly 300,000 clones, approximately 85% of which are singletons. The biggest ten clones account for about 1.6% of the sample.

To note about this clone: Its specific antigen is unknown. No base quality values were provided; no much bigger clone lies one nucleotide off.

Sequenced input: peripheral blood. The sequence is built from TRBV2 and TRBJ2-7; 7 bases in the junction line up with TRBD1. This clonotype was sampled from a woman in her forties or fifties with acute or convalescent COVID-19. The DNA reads TGTGCCAGCTCGTTGACAGGGTCCTACGAGCAGTACTTC. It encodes CASSLTGSYEQYF.